A selection of T cell receptor beta chains follows, all from one sample in a study of T cell repertoires in cytomegalovirus infection. Each CDR3 protein is one row after TCRdb ran MiXCR on the reads. The table lists some 280,000 distinct CDR3 sequences, approximately 15% of them singletons, with 7.5% to 10% in the top ten. The sequencing input was PBMCs. These receptors all come from a human donor in good health (CMV status not recorded). Some clones in this sample may be carry-over from other donors' samples. Each CDR3 is given with its conserved first and last residue. Fields, in order: clone size, J gene, V gene, D gene, CDR3 DNA, CDR3 protein. D genes are given only for firm matches. Clone size is stated in some rows and not others, as once, few, many or a class when expanded.

clone size: many
J gene: TRBJ1-2
V gene: TRBV28
D gene: NA
CDR3 DNA: TGTGCCAGCAGTTTAGGGAGCTATGGCTACACCTTC
CDR3 protein: CASSLGSYGYTF

clone size: NA
J gene: TRBJ2-2
V gene: TRBV19
D gene: TRBD2
CDR3 DNA: TGTGCCAGTGAAGCGCCGGGACTAGGAGGAACCGGGGAGCTGTTTTTT
CDR3 protein: CASEAPGLGGTGELFF

clone size: many
J gene: TRBJ2-7
V gene: TRBV7-2
D gene: TRBD2
CDR3 DNA: TGTGCCAGCAGCTTAGCCCAGGGGCTAGCGGGACGGAGGTTTGAGCAGTACTTC
CDR3 protein: CASSLAQGLAGRRFEQYF

clone size: NA
J gene: TRBJ1-2
V gene: TRBV20-1
D gene: NA
CDR3 DNA: TGCAGTGCTAGTCCCCGGGGAACTAACTATGGCTACACCTTC
CDR3 protein: CSASPRGTNYGYTF

clone size: NA
J gene: TRBJ2-7
V gene: TRBV20-1
D gene: NA
CDR3 DNA: TGCAGTGCTAGGAGGTGGGGGGAATCCTACGAGCAGTACTTC
CDR3 protein: CSARRWGESYEQYF

clone size: few
J gene: TRBJ2-2
V gene: TRBV2
D gene: NA
CDR3 DNA: TGTGCCAGCAGTATGACACGGGCGAACACCGGGGAGCTGTTTTTT
CDR3 protein: CASSMTRANTGELFF

clone size: NA
J gene: TRBJ1-1
V gene: TRBV7-3
D gene: NA
CDR3 DNA: TGTGCCAGCAGCCGCGCTGGGGGATTAGCTTTCTTT
CDR3 protein: CASSRAGGLAFF

clone size: few
J gene: TRBJ1-1
V gene: TRBV6-5
D gene: TRBD1
CDR3 DNA: TGTGCCAGCAATCGAGGGGGCCGCACTGAAGCTTTCTTT
CDR3 protein: CASNRGGRTEAFF

clone size: NA
J gene: TRBJ2-7
V gene: TRBV20-1
D gene: NA
CDR3 DNA: TGCAGTGCTAGCCTTGCCGGACTAACCTACGAGCAGTACTTC
CDR3 protein: CSASLAGLTYEQYF

clone size: many
J gene: TRBJ1-5
V gene: TRBV19
D gene: NA
CDR3 DNA: TGTGCCAGTAGTATTGCCAGCAATCAGCCCCAGCATTTT
CDR3 protein: CASSIASNQPQHF

clone size: NA
J gene: TRBJ1-5
V gene: TRBV28
D gene: TRBD1
CDR3 DNA: TGTGCCAGCAAGTCGGGTACAGGGGGTCAGCCCCAGCATTTT
CDR3 protein: CASKSGTGGQPQHF

clone size: NA
J gene: TRBJ1-1
V gene: TRBV12-3/TRBV12-4
D gene: NA
CDR3 DNA: TGTGCCAGCAACCTACACACTGAAGCTTTCTTT
CDR3 protein: CASNLHTEAFF

clone size: many
J gene: TRBJ2-2
V gene: TRBV11-1
D gene: TRBD1
CDR3 DNA: TGTGCCAGCAGCCCCTCTATGCCAACAGGGGCGAACACCGGGGAGCTGTTTTTT
CDR3 protein: CASSPSMPTGANTGELFF

clone size: many
J gene: TRBJ1-1
V gene: TRBV29-1
D gene: NA
CDR3 DNA: TGCAGCGTCCTCAAGGACCGGAGGTCGGCTGAAGCTTTCTTT
CDR3 protein: CSVLKDRRSAEAFF

clone size: NA
J gene: TRBJ2-7
V gene: TRBV7-3
D gene: NA
CDR3 DNA: TGTGCCAGCAGCTTCTCCCCGGACGGGTCCTACGAGCAGTACTTC
CDR3 protein: CASSFSPDGSYEQYF

clone size: many
J gene: TRBJ1-5
V gene: TRBV10-3
D gene: TRBD1
CDR3 DNA: TGTGCCATCAATCGGGACAGTAGCAATCAGCCCCAGCATTTT
CDR3 protein: CAINRDSSNQPQHF

clone size: many
J gene: TRBJ2-7
V gene: TRBV7-9
D gene: NA
CDR3 DNA: TGTGCCAGCAGCTCGGACAGTCTTGAGCAGTACTTC
CDR3 protein: CASSSDSLEQYF

clone size: few
J gene: TRBJ2-1
V gene: TRBV10-3
D gene: NA
CDR3 DNA: TGTGCCATCAGTGATTTGGACAGTTCCGATGAGCAGTTCTTC
CDR3 protein: CAISDLDSSDEQFF

clone size: NA
J gene: TRBJ1-4
V gene: TRBV14
D gene: NA
CDR3 DNA: TGTGCCAGCAGCCAAGTTGGACAGCGCAATGAAAAACTGTTTTTT
CDR3 protein: CASSQVGQRNEKLFF

clone size: many
J gene: TRBJ2-3
V gene: TRBV2
D gene: TRBD2
CDR3 DNA: TGTGCCAGCAGTGCGAGGGGACTAGCGGGGGGGACTAGCACAGATACGCAGTATTTT
CDR3 protein: CASSARGLAGGTSTDTQYF

clone size: NA
J gene: TRBJ2-3
V gene: TRBV2
D gene: TRBD2
CDR3 DNA: TGTGCCAGCAGTGAACCCCCGGGACTAGCGGGGGTTAATACGCAGTATTTT
CDR3 protein: CASSEPPGLAGVNTQYF

clone size: many
J gene: TRBJ2-7
V gene: TRBV6-6
D gene: NA
CDR3 DNA: TGTGCCAGCAGTTACTTTGGGCAAACTGACCTAAGGGAGCAGTACTTC
CDR3 protein: CASSYFGQTDLREQYF

clone size: many
J gene: TRBJ2-7
V gene: TRBV7-9
D gene: TRBD1
CDR3 DNA: TGTGCCAGCAGCTTCGCCCTGCCGGGACAGGGCGCCTACGAGCAGTACTTC
CDR3 protein: CASSFALPGQGAYEQYF

clone size: many
J gene: TRBJ1-2
V gene: TRBV7-2
D gene: NA
CDR3 DNA: TGTGCCAGCAGCCCCTCGACAGATAACTATGGCTACACCTTC
CDR3 protein: CASSPSTDNYGYTF

clone size: many
J gene: TRBJ2-1
V gene: TRBV7-8
D gene: NA
CDR3 DNA: TGTGCCAGCAGCTTATATGTAAGCTCCTACAATGAGCAGTTCTTC
CDR3 protein: CASSLYVSSYNEQFF

clone size: NA
J gene: TRBJ2-5
V gene: TRBV29-1
D gene: TRBD2
CDR3 DNA: TGCAGCGTCGGACCGGGACTAGCGGGAGGGCCGGAGACCCAGTACTTC
CDR3 protein: CSVGPGLAGGPETQYF

clone size: few
J gene: TRBJ2-3
V gene: TRBV11-3
D gene: NA
CDR3 DNA: TGTGCCAGCAGCACACGTCGACAAAATACGCAGTATTTT
CDR3 protein: CASSTRRQNTQYF

clone size: few
J gene: TRBJ1-1
V gene: TRBV6-1
D gene: NA
CDR3 DNA: TGTGCCAGCAGTGAGTTAACGGGGTCGAACACTGAAGCTTTCTTT
CDR3 protein: CASSELTGSNTEAFF

clone size: many
J gene: TRBJ2-2
V gene: TRBV7-2
D gene: NA
CDR3 DNA: TGTGCCAGCAGCTTGAATAGCGGAGGGAACACCGGGGAGCTGTTTTTT
CDR3 protein: CASSLNSGGNTGELFF

clone size: NA
J gene: TRBJ2-1
V gene: TRBV5-1
D gene: NA
CDR3 DNA: TGCGCCAGCAGCCCGGGTCCGGAGGACACCCGAGCGCCCTACAATGAGCAGTTCTTC
CDR3 protein: CASSPGPEDTRAPYNEQFF

clone size: NA
J gene: TRBJ2-5
V gene: TRBV28
D gene: NA
CDR3 DNA: TGTGCCAGCAGTTTAATCCGTGAGGTGGGGGAGACCCAGTACTTC
CDR3 protein: CASSLIREVGETQYF

clone size: NA
J gene: TRBJ1-5
V gene: TRBV7-8
D gene: NA
CDR3 DNA: TGTGCCAGCAGCTTAGAAAGGACCGCACCCCCTCGGTCCCAGCATTTT
CDR3 protein: CASSLERTAPPRSQHF

clone size: few
J gene: TRBJ2-1
V gene: TRBV6-2/TRBV6-3
D gene: NA
CDR3 DNA: TGTGCCAGCAGTGAAGGGTTAGGTTCCCAAGTATTTAGGAATGAGCAGTTCTTC
CDR3 protein: CASSEGLGSQVFRNEQFF

clone size: many
J gene: TRBJ1-3
V gene: TRBV13
D gene: TRBD1
CDR3 DNA: TGTGCCAGCAGCACCCGACAGGGAAGAGCCTCTGGAAACACCATATATTTT
CDR3 protein: CASSTRQGRASGNTIYF

clone size: few
J gene: TRBJ2-7
V gene: TRBV6-5
D gene: TRBD2
CDR3 DNA: TGTGCCAGCAGTTTCCAGGGACTAGCTCTCGAGCAGTACTTC
CDR3 protein: CASSFQGLALEQYF

clone size: many
J gene: TRBJ1-4
V gene: TRBV7-2
D gene: NA
CDR3 DNA: TGTGCCAGCAGCTTAGCCCCAGGACTCACTAATGAAAAACTGTTTTTT
CDR3 protein: CASSLAPGLTNEKLFF

clone size: few
J gene: TRBJ2-2
V gene: TRBV7-2
D gene: NA
CDR3 DNA: TGTGCCAGCAGCCTTCAGTCTGTGGGAAACACCGGGGAGCTGTTTTTT
CDR3 protein: CASSLQSVGNTGELFF

clone size: NA
J gene: TRBJ1-3
V gene: TRBV7-9
D gene: NA
CDR3 DNA: TGTGCCAGCAGCTCGCCAGGGTCAGGAAACACCATATATTTT
CDR3 protein: CASSSPGSGNTIYF

clone size: few
J gene: TRBJ2-3
V gene: TRBV29-1
D gene: TRBD2
CDR3 DNA: TGCAGCACAAGGACTAGCGGGAGCATAGATACGCAGTATTTT
CDR3 protein: CSTRTSGSIDTQYF

clone size: NA
J gene: TRBJ2-5
V gene: TRBV10-3
D gene: TRBD1
CDR3 DNA: TGTGCCATCCAACAGGGGAATGGCGAGACCCAGTACTTC
CDR3 protein: CAIQQGNGETQYF

clone size: many
J gene: TRBJ1-1
V gene: TRBV7-2
D gene: NA
CDR3 DNA: TGTGCCAGCAGCTTACAAGTACAGACGAACACTGAAGCTTTCTTT
CDR3 protein: CASSLQVQTNTEAFF

clone size: few
J gene: TRBJ2-7
V gene: TRBV20-1
D gene: NA
CDR3 DNA: TGCAGTGCTAGAGATCGGGCGGGGGCGAGTCAGTACTTC
CDR3 protein: CSARDRAGASQYF

clone size: NA
J gene: TRBJ1-2
V gene: TRBV9
D gene: NA
CDR3 DNA: TGTGCCAGCAGCCCCAGGGTTGACTATGGCTACACCTTC
CDR3 protein: CASSPRVDYGYTF

clone size: many
J gene: TRBJ2-6
V gene: TRBV2
D gene: TRBD1
CDR3 DNA: TGTGCCAGCAGTGAACAGGGGGCTGGGGCCAACGTCCTGACTTTC
CDR3 protein: CASSEQGAGANVLTF

clone size: many
J gene: TRBJ1-4
V gene: TRBV14
D gene: NA
CDR3 DNA: TGTGCCAGCAGCCAAAACCCCGTAGGGGAAAAACTGTTTTTT
CDR3 protein: CASSQNPVGEKLFF

clone size: many
J gene: TRBJ2-7
V gene: TRBV7-9
D gene: NA
CDR3 DNA: TGTGCCAGCAGCCCAGGGAGCCGGCGCTTCGACGAGCAGTACTTC
CDR3 protein: CASSPGSRRFDEQYF

clone size: NA
J gene: TRBJ2-3
V gene: TRBV7-9
D gene: NA
CDR3 DNA: TGTGCCAGCAGCTTAGCGGATAATGGGCCCCGCCTAGATACGCAGTATTTT
CDR3 protein: CASSLADNGPRLDTQYF

clone size: many
J gene: TRBJ2-3
V gene: TRBV7-2
D gene: NA
CDR3 DNA: TGTGCCAGCAGCTTGGGGCTGTACACAGATACGCAGTATTTT
CDR3 protein: CASSLGLYTDTQYF

clone size: few
J gene: TRBJ1-5
V gene: TRBV19
D gene: NA
CDR3 DNA: TGTGCCACCCCCCTTAGTTGGGGGAGCAATCCCAGCAATCAGCCCCAGCATTTT
CDR3 protein: CATPLSWGSNPSNQPQHF

clone size: few
J gene: TRBJ2-5
V gene: TRBV7-3
D gene: NA
CDR3 DNA: TGTGCCAGCAGCTTAATACGCGCAGGGGGAGGTGAGACCCAGTACTTC
CDR3 protein: CASSLIRAGGGETQYF

clone size: few
J gene: TRBJ2-2
V gene: TRBV6-2/TRBV6-3
D gene: TRBD1
CDR3 DNA: TGTGCCAGCCGCCCAGGGGGCGAAACGAACACCGGGGAGCTGTTTTTT
CDR3 protein: CASRPGGETNTGELFF